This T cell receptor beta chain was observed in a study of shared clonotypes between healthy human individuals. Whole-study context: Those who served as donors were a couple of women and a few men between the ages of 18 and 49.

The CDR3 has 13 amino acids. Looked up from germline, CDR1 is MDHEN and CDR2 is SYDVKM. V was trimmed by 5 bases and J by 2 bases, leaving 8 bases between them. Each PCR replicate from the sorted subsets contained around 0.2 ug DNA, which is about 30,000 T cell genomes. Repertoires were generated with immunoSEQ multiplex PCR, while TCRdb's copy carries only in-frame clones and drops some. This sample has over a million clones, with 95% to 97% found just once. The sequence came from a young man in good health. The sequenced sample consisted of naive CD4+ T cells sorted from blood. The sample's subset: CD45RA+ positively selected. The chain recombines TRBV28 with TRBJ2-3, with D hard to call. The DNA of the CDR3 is TGTGCCAGCAGTACCGACGTCACAGATACGCAGTATTTT. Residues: CASSTDVTDTQYF.